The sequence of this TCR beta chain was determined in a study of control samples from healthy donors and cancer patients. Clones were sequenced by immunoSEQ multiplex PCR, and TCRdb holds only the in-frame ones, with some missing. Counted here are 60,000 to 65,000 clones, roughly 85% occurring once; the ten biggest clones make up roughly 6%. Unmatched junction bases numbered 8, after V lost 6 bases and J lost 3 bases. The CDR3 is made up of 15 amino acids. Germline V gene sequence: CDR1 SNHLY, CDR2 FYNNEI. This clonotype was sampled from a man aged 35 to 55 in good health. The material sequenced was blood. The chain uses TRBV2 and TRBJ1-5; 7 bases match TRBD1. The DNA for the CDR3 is TGTGCCAGCAGCCAACAGGGGACTAACAATCAGCCCCAGCATTTT. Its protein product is CASSQQGTNNQPQHF.